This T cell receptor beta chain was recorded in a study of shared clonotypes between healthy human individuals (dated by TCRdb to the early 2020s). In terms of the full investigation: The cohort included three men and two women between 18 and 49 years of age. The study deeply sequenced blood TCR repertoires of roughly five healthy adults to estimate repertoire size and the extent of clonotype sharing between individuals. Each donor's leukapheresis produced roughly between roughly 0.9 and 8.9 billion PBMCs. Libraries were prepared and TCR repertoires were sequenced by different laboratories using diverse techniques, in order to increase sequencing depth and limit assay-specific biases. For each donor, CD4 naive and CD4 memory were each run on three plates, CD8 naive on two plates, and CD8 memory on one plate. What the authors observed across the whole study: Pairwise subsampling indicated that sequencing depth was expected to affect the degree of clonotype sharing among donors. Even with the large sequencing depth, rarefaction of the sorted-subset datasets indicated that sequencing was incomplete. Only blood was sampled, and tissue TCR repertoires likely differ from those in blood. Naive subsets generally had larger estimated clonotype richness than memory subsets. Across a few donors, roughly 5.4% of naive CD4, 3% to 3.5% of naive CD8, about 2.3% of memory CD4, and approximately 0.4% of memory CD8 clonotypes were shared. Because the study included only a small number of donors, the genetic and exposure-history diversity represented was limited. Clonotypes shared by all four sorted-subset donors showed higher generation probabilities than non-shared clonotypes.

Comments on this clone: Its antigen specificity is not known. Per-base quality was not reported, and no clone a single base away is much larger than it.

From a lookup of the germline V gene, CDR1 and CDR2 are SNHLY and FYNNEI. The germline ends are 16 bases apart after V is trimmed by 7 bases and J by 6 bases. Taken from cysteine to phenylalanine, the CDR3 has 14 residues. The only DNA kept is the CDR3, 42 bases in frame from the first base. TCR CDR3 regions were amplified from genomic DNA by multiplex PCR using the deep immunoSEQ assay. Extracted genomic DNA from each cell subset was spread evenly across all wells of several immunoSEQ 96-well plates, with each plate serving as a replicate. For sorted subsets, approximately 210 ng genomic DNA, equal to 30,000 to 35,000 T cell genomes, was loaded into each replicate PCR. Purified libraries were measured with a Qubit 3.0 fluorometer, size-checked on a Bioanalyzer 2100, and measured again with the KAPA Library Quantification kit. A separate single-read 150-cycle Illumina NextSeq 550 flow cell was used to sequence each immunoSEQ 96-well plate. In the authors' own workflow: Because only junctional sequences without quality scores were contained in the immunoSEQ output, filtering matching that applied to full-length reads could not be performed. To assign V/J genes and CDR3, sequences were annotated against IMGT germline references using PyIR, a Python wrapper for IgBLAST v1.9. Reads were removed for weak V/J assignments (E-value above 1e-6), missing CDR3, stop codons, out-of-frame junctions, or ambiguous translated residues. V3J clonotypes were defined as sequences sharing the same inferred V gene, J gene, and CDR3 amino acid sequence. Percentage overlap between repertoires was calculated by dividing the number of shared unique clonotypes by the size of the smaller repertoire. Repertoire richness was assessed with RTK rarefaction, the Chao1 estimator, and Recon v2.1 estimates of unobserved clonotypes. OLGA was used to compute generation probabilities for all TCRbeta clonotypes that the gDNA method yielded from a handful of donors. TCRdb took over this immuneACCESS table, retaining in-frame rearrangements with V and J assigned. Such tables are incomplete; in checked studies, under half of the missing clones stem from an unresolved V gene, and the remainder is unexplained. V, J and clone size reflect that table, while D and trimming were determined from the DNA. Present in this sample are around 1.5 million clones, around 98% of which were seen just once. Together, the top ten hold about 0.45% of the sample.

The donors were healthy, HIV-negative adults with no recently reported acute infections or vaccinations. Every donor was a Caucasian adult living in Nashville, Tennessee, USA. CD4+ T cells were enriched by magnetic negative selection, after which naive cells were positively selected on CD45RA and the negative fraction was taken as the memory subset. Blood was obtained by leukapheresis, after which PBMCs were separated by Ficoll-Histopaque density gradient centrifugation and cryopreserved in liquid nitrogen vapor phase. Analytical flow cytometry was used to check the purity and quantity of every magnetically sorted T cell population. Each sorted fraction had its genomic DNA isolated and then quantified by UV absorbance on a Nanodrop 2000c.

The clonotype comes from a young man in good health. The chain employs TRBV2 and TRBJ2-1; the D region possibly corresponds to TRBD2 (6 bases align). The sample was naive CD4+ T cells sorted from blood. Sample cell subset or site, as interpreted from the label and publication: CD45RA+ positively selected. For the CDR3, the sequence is CASISGGVFNEQFF. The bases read TGTGCCAGCATTTCAGGAGGGGTCTTCAATGAGCAGTTCTTC. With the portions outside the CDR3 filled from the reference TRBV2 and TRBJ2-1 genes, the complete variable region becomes EPEVTQTPSHQVTQMGQEVILRCVPISNHLYFYWYRQILGQKVEFLVSFYNNEISEKSEIFDDQFSVERPDGSNFTLKIRSTKLEDSAMYFCASISGGVFNEQFFGPGTRLTVL.